The 15 T cell receptor beta chains below come from one sample, sequenced in a study of shared clonotypes between healthy human individuals. TCRdb keeps only in-frame clones here, not all; method: immunoSEQ multiplex PCR. The data contain around 700,000 clones, about two thirds of them singletons. Material: memory CD4+ T cells sorted from blood. Subset defined: CD45RA-negative fraction. The receptors shown here come from a woman between 25 and 40 years old in good health.

This clone appeared a few times. This sequence joins TRBV25-1 and TRBJ1-1; possible D gene TRBD1, 5 bases. Germline lookup yields CDR1 MGHDK and CDR2 SYGVNS. The CDR3 extends over 14 amino acids. V lost 7 bases to trimming and J lost 0 bases, with 12 bases between them. The CDR3, as DNA: TGTGCCAGCAACTGGGCAGGGATGAACACTGAAGCTTTCTTT. It encodes CASNWAGMNTEAFF.

In its sample, this clone was seen a few times. The V call is TRBV23-1, the J call TRBJ2-2; 7 nucleotides align to TRBD1. TRBV23-1 is reported as an ORF; its role is uncertain. Germline trimming cut 3 bases from V and 1 base from J; bases unmatched to any gene: 5. The length of the CDR3 is 16 residues. CDR3 sequence: CASSQGTEGNTGELFF. The CDR3 bases are TGCGCCAGCAGTCAGGGGACAGAAGGGAACACCGGGGAGCTGTTTTTT.

V gene TRBV10-3 combines with J gene TRBJ2-7; D is unresolved. The ends were cut back, 4 bases at V and 2 bases at J, with 9 bases in the middle. The germline V gene has CDR1 ENHRY and CDR2 SYGVKD. The CDR3 consists of 13 residues. DNA of the CDR3: TGTGCCATCAGTGGAGGAGCCCCCTACGAGCAGTACTTC. Amino acid sequence: CAISGGAPYEQYF.

CDR3 sequence: CASSAGFSYGYTF. For the CDR3, the DNA is TGTGCCAGCAGCGCGGGATTCTCCTATGGCTACACCTTC. V usage is TRBV9 and J usage is TRBJ1-2; the D is unclear. CDR3 size: 13 residues. CDR1 and CDR2 (germline): SGDLS, YYNGEE. V shed 3 bases and J shed 4 bases, with 10 bases lying between them.

The chain employs TRBV30 and TRBJ2-5; D possibly corresponds to TRBD2 (6 bases). The J call may be wrong; the DNA end is better matched by TRBJ2-7. There are 13 residues in the CDR3. CDR1 and CDR2 (germline): GTSNPN, SVGIG (reference sequence). For the CDR3, the DNA is TGTGCCTGGAGTGTGGGGGGAGCCTACGAGCAGTACTTC. It codes for CAWSVGGAYEQYF.

The table lists this clone with a count of one. The chain joins TRBV7-3 to TRBJ2-7; no firm D call. CDR1 is SGHTA and CDR2 is FQGTGA in the germline V gene. V shed 2 bases and J shed 5 bases, with 10 bases lying between them. The CDR3 extends over 13 amino acids. The CDR3 reads CASSLGRFDEQYF. The CDR3 nucleotides read TGTGCCAGCAGCTTAGGTCGATTCGACGAGCAGTACTTC.

The rearrangement links TRBV6-1 to TRBJ2-7, with 10 bases fitting TRBD1. V shed 6 bases, J shed 4 bases, and the junction held 6 bases outside the gene matches. The CDR3 extends over 14 amino acids. CDR1 and CDR2 (germline): MNHNS, SASEGT. The CDR3 sequence is CASRGDRGIYEQYF. The CDR3 region has the DNA TGTGCCAGCAGGGGGGACAGGGGAATTTACGAGCAGTACTTC.

This chain uses TRBV19 with TRBJ1-5; 11 bases line up with TRBD1. The V gene end was trimmed by 7 bases and the J gene end by 2 bases; junction bases not matched to a gene: 10. Germline CDR1 is LNHDA and CDR2 is SQIVND (reference sequence). The CDR3 totals 17 residues. The CDR3 region is CASTRGQGDQGNQPQHF. The CDR3 DNA is TGTGCCAGTACTCGGGGACAGGGGGATCAGGGCAATCAGCCCCAGCATTTT.

This chain joins TRBV5-4 and TRBJ2-1, with D possibly TRBD2 on 7 matching bases. V was cut by 4 bases and J by 2 bases, with 16 bases left in between. The germline V gene encodes CDR1 SGHNT and CDR2 YYREEE (reference sequence). The CDR3 runs 16 residues. CDR3 residues: CASSAGASRAYNEQFF. The CDR3 nucleotides read TGTGCCAGCAGCGCGGGGGCTAGCAGAGCCTACAATGAGCAGTTCTTC.

This clone was counted ten times or more. The chain has TRBV28 and TRBJ1-5; D is perhaps TRBD1 (6 bases). The germline gives CDR1 MDHEN, CDR2 SYDVKM. This CDR3 contains 16 residues. V lost 6 bases, J lost 3 bases, and 18 bases lay in between. The CDR3 sequence is CASSHKQGLFNQPQHF. The CDR3, as DNA: TGTGCCAGCAGCCACAAGCAGGGGTTGTTCAATCAGCCCCAGCATTTT.

There are a few counts of this clone. The chain is built from TRBV11-1 and TRBJ2-1; 7 nucleotides match TRBD2. The CDR3 runs 15 residues. Germline trimming cut 0 bases from V and 7 bases from J; bases unmatched to any gene: 6. CDR1 and CDR2 (germline): SGHAT, FQDESV (reference sequence). CDR3 loop: CASSLAGGPVNEQFF. CDR3 nucleotides: TGTGCCAGCAGCTTAGCGGGAGGGCCTGTGAATGAGCAGTTCTTC.

The V call is TRBV19, the J call TRBJ1-5, with D hard to call. The CDR3 runs to 15 residues. Germline CDR1 LNHDA, CDR2 SQIVND (reference sequence). V was cut by 5 bases and J by 6 bases, with 17 bases left in between. The CDR3 protein is CASSAQKASGQPQHF. The DNA for the CDR3 is TGTGCCAGTAGTGCTCAGAAGGCGAGCGGTCAGCCCCAGCATTTT. Variable domain in full (rest from reference TRBV19 and TRBJ1-5): DGGITQSPKYLFRKEGQNVTLSCEQNLNHDAMYWYRQDPGQGLRLIYYSQIVNDFQKGDIAEGYSVSREKKESFPLTVTSAQKNPTAFYLCASSAQKASGQPQHFGDGTRLSIL.

This chain connects TRBV27 to TRBJ1-1; a possible D gene is TRBD1 (6 bases). V was pared by 3 bases and J by 1 base, with 9 bases between. The length of the CDR3 is 14 residues. Germline assignment: CDR1 MNHEY and CDR2 SMNVEV (reference sequence). The DNA for the CDR3 is TGTGCCAGCAGTTTGGGGGCGTGGAACACTGAAGCTTTCTTT. This sequence encodes CASSLGAWNTEAFF.

The rearrangement links TRBV4-1 to TRBJ1-1; D may be TRBD1 (5 bases). This CDR3 contains 16 residues. The ends were cut back, 1 base at V and 11 bases at J, with 23 bases in the middle. Per germline, CDR1 MGHRA and CDR2 YSYEKL. The CDR3 spells CASSQVNSGIPVIAFF. The CDR3 bases are TGCGCCAGCAGCCAAGTTAATTCAGGGATCCCAGTAATCGCTTTCTTT.

This clone was recorded at least ten times. The chain carries TRBV30 and TRBJ2-1; D not certain. The CDR3 is made up of 16 amino acids. Germline V gives CDR1 GTSNPN, CDR2 SVGIG (reference sequence). Trimming took 3 bases from V and 0 from J, leaving 15 bases between them. CDR3 sequence (DNA): TGTGCCTGGAGCTCCCTCGGAACTTCCTCCTACAATGAGCAGTTCTTC. It yields the protein CAWSSLGTSSYNEQFF.